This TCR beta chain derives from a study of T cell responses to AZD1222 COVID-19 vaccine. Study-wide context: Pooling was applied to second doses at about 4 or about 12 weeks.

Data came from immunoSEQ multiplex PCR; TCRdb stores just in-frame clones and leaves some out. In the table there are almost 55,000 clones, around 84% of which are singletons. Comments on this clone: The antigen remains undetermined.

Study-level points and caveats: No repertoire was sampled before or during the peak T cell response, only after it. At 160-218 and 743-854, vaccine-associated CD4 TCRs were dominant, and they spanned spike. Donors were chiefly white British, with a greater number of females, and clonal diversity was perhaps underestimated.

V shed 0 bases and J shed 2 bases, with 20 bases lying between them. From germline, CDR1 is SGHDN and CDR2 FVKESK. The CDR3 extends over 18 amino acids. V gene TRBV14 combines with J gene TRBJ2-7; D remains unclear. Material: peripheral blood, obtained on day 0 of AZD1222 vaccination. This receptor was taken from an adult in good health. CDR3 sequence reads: CASSQEVGDTPWTYEQYF. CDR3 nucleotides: TGTGCCAGCAGCCAAGAAGTAGGAGACACCCCCTGGACCTACGAGCAGTACTTC.